The sequence of this T cell receptor beta chain was determined in a study of regulatory T cells in long-lasting Graves disease. The CDR3 totals 13 residues. The germline gives CDR1 SEHNR, CDR2 FQNEAQ (reference sequence). J was trimmed by 8 bases and V by 5 bases; bases with no gene match: 5. Time point indicated: newly diagnosed GD, antithyroid drugs for less than 3 months. Preparation of the TCR library used RNA extracted from PBMCs. From an endocrinology department in Xi'an, China, came the patients. The authors built TCR beta libraries using iRepertoire HTBI primers and Arm-PCR of CDR3 regions. TCRdb fed the multiplex PCR reads into MiXCR, producing one record per CDR3 protein. The sample shows around 360,000 distinct CDR3 sequences, under 20% of them seen only once. The sample was also linked to a second study, of T cells in Graves' hyperthyroidism and ophthalmopathy.

This specimen consisted of peripheral blood mononuclear cells (PBMCs), obtained at new diagnosis, from a patient treated with antithyroid drugs. The chain employs TRBV7-9 and TRBJ1-1, with 10 bases identical to TRBD1. The source of this sequence is a woman aged 18 to 35 with Graves disease. CDR3 coding DNA: TGTGCCAGCAGCCCGGGACAGGGGATCGAAGCTTTCTTT. Its translation: CASSPGQGIEAFF.